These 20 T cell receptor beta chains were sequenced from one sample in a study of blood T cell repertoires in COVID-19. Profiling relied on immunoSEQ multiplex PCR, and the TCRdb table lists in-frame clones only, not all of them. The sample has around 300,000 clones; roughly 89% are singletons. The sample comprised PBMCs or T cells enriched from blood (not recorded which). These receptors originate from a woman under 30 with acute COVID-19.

Here the CDR3 DNA reads TGTGCCAGCAGTTTCGTCAGGGAGGATTCACCCCTCCACTTT. Translating gives CASSFVREDSPLHF. The V and J genes are TRBV28 and TRBJ1-6; D possibly corresponds to TRBD1 (5 bases). Germline V gene sequence: CDR1 MDHEN, CDR2 SYDVKM. The CDR3 runs to 14 residues. Trimming shortened V by 3 bases and J by 8 bases, and 11 bases separated the two germline ends.

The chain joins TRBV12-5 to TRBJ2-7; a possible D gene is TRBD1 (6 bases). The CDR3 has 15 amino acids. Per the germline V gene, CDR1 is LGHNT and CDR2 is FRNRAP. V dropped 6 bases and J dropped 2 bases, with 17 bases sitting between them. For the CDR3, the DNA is TGTGCTAGTGGGTCATTTGACAGGTTAACCTACGAGCAGTACTTC. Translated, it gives CASGSFDRLTYEQYF.

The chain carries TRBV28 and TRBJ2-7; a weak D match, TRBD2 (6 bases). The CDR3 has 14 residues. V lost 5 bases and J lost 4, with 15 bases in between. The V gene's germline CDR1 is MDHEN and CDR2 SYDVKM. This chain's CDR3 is CASSRSGGGYEQYF. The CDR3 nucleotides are TGTGCCAGCAGTAGGTCTGGTGGGGGGTACGAGCAGTACTTC.

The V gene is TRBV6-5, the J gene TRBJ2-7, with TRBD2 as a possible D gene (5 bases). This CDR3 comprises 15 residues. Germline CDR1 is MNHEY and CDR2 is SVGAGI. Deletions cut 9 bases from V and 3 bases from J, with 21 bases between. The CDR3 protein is CASDVRPTAGYEQYF. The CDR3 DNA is TGTGCCAGTGACGTCCGACCCACGGCGGGCTACGAGCAGTACTTC.

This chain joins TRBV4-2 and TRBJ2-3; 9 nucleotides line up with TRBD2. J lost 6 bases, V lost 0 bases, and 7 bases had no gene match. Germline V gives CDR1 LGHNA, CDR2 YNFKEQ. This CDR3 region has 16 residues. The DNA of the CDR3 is TGTGCCAGCAGCCAAGATACCGGACTAGCGTCGGATACGCAGTATTTT. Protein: CASSQDTGLASDTQYF.

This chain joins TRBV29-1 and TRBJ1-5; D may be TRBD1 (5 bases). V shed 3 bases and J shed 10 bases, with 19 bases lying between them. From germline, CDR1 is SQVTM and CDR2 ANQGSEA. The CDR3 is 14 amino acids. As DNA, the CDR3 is TGCAGCGTTGAGGAGGGGCCCCTCGGCTCCCCCCAGCATTTT. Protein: CSVEEGPLGSPQHF.

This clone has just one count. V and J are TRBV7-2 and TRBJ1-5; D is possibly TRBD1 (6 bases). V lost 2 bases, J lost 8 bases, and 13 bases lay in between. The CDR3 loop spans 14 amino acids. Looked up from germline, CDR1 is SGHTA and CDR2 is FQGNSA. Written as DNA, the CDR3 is TGTGCCAGCAGCTTAAAGGGGGGGGATGAGCCCCAGCATTTT. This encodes CASSLKGGDEPQHF. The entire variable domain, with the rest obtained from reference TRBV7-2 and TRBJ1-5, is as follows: GAGVSQSPSNKVTEKGKDVELRCDPISGHTALYWYRQSLGQGLEFLIYFQGNSAPDKSGLPSDRFSAERTGGSVSTLTIQRTQQEDSAVYLCASSLKGGDEPQHFGDGTRLSIL.

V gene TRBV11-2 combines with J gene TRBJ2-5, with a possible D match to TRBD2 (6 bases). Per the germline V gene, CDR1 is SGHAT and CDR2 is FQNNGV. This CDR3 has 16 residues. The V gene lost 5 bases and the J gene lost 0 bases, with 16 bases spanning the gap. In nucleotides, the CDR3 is TGTGCCAGCAGCCAGTCGGCTAGCGCTTACCAAGAGACCCAGTACTTC. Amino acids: CASSQSASAYQETQYF.

The CDR3 region is CASSYEYDSNTGELFF. CDR3 bases: TGTGCCAGCAGCTATGAGTATGATTCGAACACCGGGGAGCTGTTTTTT. This chain connects TRBV5-5 to TRBJ2-2; D uncertain. The V gene's germline CDR1 is SGHKS and CDR2 YYEKEE (reference sequence). Between the trimmed V and J ends, which lost 3 bases and 0 bases, there was a span of 12 bases. This CDR3 is built from 16 residues.

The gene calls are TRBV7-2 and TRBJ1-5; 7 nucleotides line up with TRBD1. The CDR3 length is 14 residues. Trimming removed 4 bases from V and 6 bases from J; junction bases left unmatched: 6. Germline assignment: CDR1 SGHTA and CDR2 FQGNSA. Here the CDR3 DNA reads TGTGCCAGCAGCTCCCGACAGGGATCTCAGCCCCAGCATTTT. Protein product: CASSSRQGSQPQHF. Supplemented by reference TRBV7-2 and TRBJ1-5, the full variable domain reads GAGVSQSPSNKVTEKGKDVELRCDPISGHTALYWYRQSLGQGLEFLIYFQGNSAPDKSGLPSDRFSAERTGGSVSTLTIQRTQQEDSAVYLCASSSRQGSQPQHFGDGTRLSIL.

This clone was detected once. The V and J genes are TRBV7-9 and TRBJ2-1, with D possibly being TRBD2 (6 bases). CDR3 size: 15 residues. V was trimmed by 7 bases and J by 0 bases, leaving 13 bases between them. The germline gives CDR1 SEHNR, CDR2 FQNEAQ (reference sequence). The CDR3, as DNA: TGTGCCAGCAAGCCGGCGGGAAGCTCCTACAATGAGCAGTTCTTC. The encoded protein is CASKPAGSSYNEQFF.

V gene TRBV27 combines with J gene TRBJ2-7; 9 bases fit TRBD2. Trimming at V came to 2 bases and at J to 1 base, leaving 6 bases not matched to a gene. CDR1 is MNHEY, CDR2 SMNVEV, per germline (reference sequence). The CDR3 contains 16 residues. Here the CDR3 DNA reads TGTGCCAGCAGTTTAGCTAGCGGGATCGGATCCTACGAGCAGTACTTC. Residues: CASSLASGIGSYEQYF.

The CDR3, as DNA: TGTGCCAGCAGTTCCCCTACTCCAACCAAAAACATTCAGTACTTC. Translating it yields CASSSPTPTKNIQYF. The chain joins TRBV28 to TRBJ2-4, with D unresolved. V lost 4 bases, J lost 2 bases, and 12 bases lay in between. The germline gives CDR1 MDHEN, CDR2 SYDVKM. The CDR3 has 15 amino acids.

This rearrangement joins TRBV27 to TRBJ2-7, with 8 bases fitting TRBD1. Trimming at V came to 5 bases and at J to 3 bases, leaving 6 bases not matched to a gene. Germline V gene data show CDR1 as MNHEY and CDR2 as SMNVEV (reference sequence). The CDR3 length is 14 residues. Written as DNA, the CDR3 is TGTGCCAGCAGTAGGGAGACAGGGGACTACGAGCAGTACTTC. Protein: CASSRETGDYEQYF.

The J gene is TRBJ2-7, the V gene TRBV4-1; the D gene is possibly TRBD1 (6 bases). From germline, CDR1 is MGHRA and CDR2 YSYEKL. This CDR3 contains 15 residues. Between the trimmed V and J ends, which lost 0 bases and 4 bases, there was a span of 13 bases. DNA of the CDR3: TGCGCCAGCAGCCAAGATACAGGGAAAGGTTACGAGCAGTACTTC. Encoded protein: CASSQDTGKGYEQYF.

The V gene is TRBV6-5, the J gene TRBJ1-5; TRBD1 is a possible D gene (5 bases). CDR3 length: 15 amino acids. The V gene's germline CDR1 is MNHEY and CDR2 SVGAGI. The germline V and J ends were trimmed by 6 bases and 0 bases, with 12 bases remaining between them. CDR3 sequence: CASRSTAYSNQPQHF. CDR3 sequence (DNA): TGTGCCAGCAGATCGACAGCTTATAGCAATCAGCCCCAGCATTTT.

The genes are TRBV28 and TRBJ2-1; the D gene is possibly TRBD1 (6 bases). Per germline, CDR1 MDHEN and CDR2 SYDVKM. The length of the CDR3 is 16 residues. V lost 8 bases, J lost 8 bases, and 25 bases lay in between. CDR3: CASLRPLRTGWDEQFF. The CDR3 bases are TGTGCCAGCCTTCGTCCCCTTAGAACAGGGTGGGATGAGCAGTTCTTC.

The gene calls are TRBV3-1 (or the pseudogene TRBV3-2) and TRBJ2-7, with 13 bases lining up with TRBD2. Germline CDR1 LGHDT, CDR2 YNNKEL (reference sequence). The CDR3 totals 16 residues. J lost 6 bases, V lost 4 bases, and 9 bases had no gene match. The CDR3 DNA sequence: TGTGCCAGCAGCCCTGCAATCGGACTAGCGGGAGTCGAGCAGTACTTC. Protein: CASSPAIGLAGVEQYF.

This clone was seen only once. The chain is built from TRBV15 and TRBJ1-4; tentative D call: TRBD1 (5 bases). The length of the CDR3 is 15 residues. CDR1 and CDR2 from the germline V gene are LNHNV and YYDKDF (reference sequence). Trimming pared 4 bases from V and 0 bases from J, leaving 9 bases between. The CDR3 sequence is CATSIRVPTNEKLFF. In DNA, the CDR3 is TGTGCCACCAGCATCAGGGTACCAACTAATGAAAAACTGTTTTTT.

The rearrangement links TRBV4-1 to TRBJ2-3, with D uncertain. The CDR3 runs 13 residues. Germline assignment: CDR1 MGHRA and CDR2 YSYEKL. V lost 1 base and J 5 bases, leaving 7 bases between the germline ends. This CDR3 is CASSQAVVDTQYF. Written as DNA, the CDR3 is TGCGCCAGCAGCCAAGCGGTGGTAGATACGCAGTATTTT.